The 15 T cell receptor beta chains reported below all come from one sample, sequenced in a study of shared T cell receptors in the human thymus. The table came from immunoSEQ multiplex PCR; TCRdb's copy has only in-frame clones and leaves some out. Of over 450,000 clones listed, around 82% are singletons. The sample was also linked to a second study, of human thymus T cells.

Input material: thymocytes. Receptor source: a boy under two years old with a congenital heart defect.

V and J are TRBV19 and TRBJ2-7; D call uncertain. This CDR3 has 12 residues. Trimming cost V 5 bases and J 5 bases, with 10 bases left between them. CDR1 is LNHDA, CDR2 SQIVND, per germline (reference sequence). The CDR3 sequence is CASSSLGNEQYF. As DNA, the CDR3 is TGTGCCAGTAGTTCCCTCGGTAACGAGCAGTACTTC.

The CDR3 DNA follows: TGTGCCAGCAGCTACCTCATTACTCCCGTCAGCACAGATACGCAGTATTTT. Protein sequence: CASSYLITPVSTDTQYF. This rearrangement joins TRBV7-8 to TRBJ2-3; the D is unclear. Trimming took 4 bases from V and 0 from J, leaving 17 bases between them. There are 17 residues in the CDR3. Germline V gene data show CDR1 as SGHVS and CDR2 as FQNEAQ.

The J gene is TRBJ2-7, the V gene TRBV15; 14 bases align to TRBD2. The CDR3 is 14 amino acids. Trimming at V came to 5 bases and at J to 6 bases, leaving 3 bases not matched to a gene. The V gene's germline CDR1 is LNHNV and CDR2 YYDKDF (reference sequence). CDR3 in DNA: TGTGCCACCAGCGGGGGACTAGCGGGAGTCGAGCAGTACTTC. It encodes CATSGGLAGVEQYF.

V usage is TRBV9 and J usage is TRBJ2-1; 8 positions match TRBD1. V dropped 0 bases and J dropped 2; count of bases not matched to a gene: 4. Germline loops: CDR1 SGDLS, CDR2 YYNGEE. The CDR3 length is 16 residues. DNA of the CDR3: TGTGCCAGCAGCGTAGTAACAGGGGGACCCTACAATGAGCAGTTCTTC. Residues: CASSVVTGGPYNEQFF.

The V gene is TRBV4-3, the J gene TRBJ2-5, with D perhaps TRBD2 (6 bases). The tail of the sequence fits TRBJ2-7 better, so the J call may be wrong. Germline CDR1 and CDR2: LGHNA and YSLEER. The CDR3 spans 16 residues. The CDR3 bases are TGCGCCAGCAGCCAAGAGGTCTCGGGGGAGGACCACGAGCAGTACTTC. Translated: CASSQEVSGEDHEQYF.

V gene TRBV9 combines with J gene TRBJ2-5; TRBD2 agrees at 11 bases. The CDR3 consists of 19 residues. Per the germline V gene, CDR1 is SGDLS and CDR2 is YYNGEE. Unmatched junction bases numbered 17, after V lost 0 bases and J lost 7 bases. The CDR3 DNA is TGTGCCAGCAGCGTAGGTGGTATGGGGGGACTAGCGGATACCAGGACCCAGTACTTC. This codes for CASSVGGMGGLADTRTQYF.

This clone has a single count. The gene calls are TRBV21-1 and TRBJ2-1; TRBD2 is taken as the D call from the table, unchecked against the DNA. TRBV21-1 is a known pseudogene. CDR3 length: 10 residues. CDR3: CASPAGAQFF. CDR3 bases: TGTGCCAGCCCAGCGGGTGCCCAGTTCTTC.

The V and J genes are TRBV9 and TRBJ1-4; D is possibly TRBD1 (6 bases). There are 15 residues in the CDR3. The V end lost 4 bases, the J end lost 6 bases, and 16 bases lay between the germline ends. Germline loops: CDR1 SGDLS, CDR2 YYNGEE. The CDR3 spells CASSSYGTSDEKLFF. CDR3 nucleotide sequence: TGTGCCAGCAGCTCATACGGGACATCCGATGAAAAACTGTTTTTT.

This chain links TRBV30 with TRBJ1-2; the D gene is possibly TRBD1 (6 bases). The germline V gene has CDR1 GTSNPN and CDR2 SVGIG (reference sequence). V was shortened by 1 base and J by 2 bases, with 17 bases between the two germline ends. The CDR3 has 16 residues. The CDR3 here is CAWSATNRVRNYGYTF. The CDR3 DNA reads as TGTGCCTGGAGTGCTACCAACAGGGTCCGGAACTATGGCTACACCTTC. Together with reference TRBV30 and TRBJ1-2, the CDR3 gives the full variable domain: SQTIHQWPATLVQPVGSPLSLECTVEGTSNPNLYWYRQAAGRGLQLLFYSVGIGQISSEVPQNLSASRPQDRQFILSSKKLLLSDSGFYLCAWSATNRVRNYGYTFGSGTRLTVV.

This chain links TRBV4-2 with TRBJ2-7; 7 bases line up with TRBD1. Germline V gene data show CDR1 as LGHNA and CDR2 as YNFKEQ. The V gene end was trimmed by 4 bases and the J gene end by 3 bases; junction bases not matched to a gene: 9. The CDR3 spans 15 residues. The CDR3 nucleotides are TGTGCCAGCAGCCGTACAGGGGCTAGGGACTACGAGCAGTACTTC. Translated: CASSRTGARDYEQYF.

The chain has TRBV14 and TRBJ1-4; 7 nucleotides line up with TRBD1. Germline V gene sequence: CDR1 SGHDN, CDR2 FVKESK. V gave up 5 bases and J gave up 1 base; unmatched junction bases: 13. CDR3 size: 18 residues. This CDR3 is CASSRGGGGYETNEKLFF. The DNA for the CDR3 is TGTGCCAGCAGCAGGGGAGGAGGGGGCTATGAAACTAATGAAAAACTGTTTTTT.

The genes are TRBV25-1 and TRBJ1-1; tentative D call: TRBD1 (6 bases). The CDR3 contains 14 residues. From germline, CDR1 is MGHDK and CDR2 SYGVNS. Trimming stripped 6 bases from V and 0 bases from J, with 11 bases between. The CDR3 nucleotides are TGTGCCAGCAGCCGACAGGACTTGAACACTGAAGCTTTCTTT. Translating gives CASSRQDLNTEAFF. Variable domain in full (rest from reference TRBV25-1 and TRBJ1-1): EADIYQTPRYLVIGTGKKITLECSQTMGHDKMYWYQQDPGMELHLIHYSYGVNSTEKGDLSSESTVSRIRTEHFPLTLESARPSHTSQYLCASSRQDLNTEAFFGQGTRLTVV.

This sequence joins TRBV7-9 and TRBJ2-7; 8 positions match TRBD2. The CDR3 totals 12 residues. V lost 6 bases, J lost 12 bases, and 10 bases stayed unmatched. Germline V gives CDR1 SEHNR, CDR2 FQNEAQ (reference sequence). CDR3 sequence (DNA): TGTGCCAGCAGTTCCTGGAGCGGGAGACGGTACTTC. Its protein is CASSSWSGRRYF.

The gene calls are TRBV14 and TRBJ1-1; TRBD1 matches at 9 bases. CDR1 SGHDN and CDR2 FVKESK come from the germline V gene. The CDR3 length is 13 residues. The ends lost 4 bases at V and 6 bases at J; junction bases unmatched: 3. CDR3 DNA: TGTGCCAGCAGCCCGCGACAGGGGGCTGAAGCTTTCTTT. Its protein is CASSPRQGAEAFF.

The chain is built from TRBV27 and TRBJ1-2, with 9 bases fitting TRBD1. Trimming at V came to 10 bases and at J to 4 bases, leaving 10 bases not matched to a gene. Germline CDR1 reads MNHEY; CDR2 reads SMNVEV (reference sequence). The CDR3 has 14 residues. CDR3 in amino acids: CATGTGWWPYGYTF. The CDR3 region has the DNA TGTGCCACCGGGACAGGGTGGTGGCCCTATGGCTACACCTTC.